These T cell receptor beta chains were read from a single sample in a study of shared clonotypes between healthy human individuals. Libraries were prepared by immunoSEQ multiplex PCR; TCRdb keeps only in-frame clonotypes and omits some of them. The data show 2 million to 2.5 million clones, over 85% seen once. Specimen: naive CD4+ T cells from PBMCs. These receptors originate from a man aged 18 to 29 in good health. Some clones in this sample may be carry-over from other donors' samples. The CDR3 runs from the conserved cysteine through the conserved F or W. A D gene is named only where the DNA matches it firmly. For some rows the clone size is stated as once, few or many, or as a class when expanded; others skip it.

D gene: NA
J gene: TRBJ2-7
V gene: TRBV5-4
clone size: once
CDR3 protein: CASSLDTGSYEQYF
CDR3 DNA: TGTGCCAGCAGCCTAGACACGGGTTCCTACGAGCAGTACTTC

D gene: TRBD1
J gene: TRBJ1-2
V gene: TRBV2
clone size: once
CDR3 protein: CASRVPGGFSYGYTF
CDR3 DNA: TGTGCCAGCAGGGTCCCAGGGGGCTTCAGCTATGGCTACACCTTC

D gene: NA
J gene: TRBJ1-1
V gene: TRBV4-1
clone size: NA
CDR3 protein: CASSIQPLGRGDTEAFF
CDR3 DNA: TGCGCCAGCAGCATCCAGCCTTTAGGCCGCGGGGACACTGAAGCTTTCTTT

D gene: NA
J gene: TRBJ2-7
V gene: TRBV7-9
clone size: NA
CDR3 protein: CASSTSGTLSYEQYF
CDR3 DNA: TGTGCCAGCAGCACATCCGGGACTCTTTCCTACGAGCAGTACTTC

D gene: TRBD2
J gene: TRBJ2-1
V gene: TRBV5-1
clone size: NA
CDR3 protein: CASSLKTSDNEQFF
CDR3 DNA: TGCGCCAGCAGCTTAAAAACTAGCGACAATGAGCAGTTCTTC

D gene: NA
J gene: TRBJ2-1
V gene: TRBV28
clone size: NA
CDR3 protein: CASSPGQYNEQFF
CDR3 DNA: TGTGCCAGCAGCCCAGGGCAATACAATGAGCAGTTCTTC

D gene: NA
J gene: TRBJ2-1
V gene: TRBV18
clone size: NA
CDR3 protein: CASSSGDQYNEQFF
CDR3 DNA: TGTGCCAGCTCATCAGGAGACCAATACAATGAGCAGTTCTTC

D gene: TRBD2
J gene: TRBJ2-5
V gene: TRBV7-8
clone size: NA
CDR3 protein: CASRTSGPETQYF
CDR3 DNA: TGTGCCAGCAGAACTAGCGGGCCCGAGACCCAGTACTTC

D gene: NA
J gene: TRBJ1-5
V gene: TRBV28
clone size: NA
CDR3 protein: CASSFGGEGNQPQHF
CDR3 DNA: TGTGCCAGCAGTTTCGGAGGGGAAGGAAATCAGCCCCAGCATTTT

D gene: TRBD1
J gene: TRBJ1-5
V gene: TRBV10-1
clone size: NA
CDR3 protein: CASRDRGCSNQPQHF
CDR3 DNA: TGCGCCAGCAGGGACAGGGGATGTAGCAATCAGCCCCAGCATTTT

D gene: TRBD2
J gene: TRBJ2-1
V gene: TRBV6-5
clone size: NA
CDR3 protein: CASRGRERFNEQFF
CDR3 DNA: TGTGCCAGCCGTGGGCGGGAGAGGTTCAATGAGCAGTTCTTC

D gene: NA
J gene: TRBJ1-4
V gene: TRBV19
clone size: NA
CDR3 protein: CASSSPRDGATNEKLFF
CDR3 DNA: TGTGCCAGTAGTTCCCCGAGGGACGGTGCAACTAATGAAAAACTGTTTTTT